The clone carrying this T cell receptor beta chain has a handful of counts. Using its own MiXCR run on the 5' RACE reads, TCRdb lists one record per CDR3 protein. The sample lists roughly 1,500,000 distinct CDR3 sequences, around 33% occurring once. The sample belongs to a study of identical twins. Germline lookup yields CDR1 SGHAT and CDR2 FQNNGV. Trimming left V 4 bases short and J 3 bases short, with 19 bases between. The CDR3 length is 17 residues. The V call is TRBV11-2, the J call TRBJ2-4; TRBD1 or TRBD2 may be the D gene (6 bases each). Sample: cord blood. The origin of this receptor is a newborn girl in good health. The CDR3: CASSSLQGKRVKNIQYF. The DNA of the CDR3 is TGTGCCAGCAGCTCACTGCAGGGGAAGCGGGTCAAAAACATTCAGTACTTC.